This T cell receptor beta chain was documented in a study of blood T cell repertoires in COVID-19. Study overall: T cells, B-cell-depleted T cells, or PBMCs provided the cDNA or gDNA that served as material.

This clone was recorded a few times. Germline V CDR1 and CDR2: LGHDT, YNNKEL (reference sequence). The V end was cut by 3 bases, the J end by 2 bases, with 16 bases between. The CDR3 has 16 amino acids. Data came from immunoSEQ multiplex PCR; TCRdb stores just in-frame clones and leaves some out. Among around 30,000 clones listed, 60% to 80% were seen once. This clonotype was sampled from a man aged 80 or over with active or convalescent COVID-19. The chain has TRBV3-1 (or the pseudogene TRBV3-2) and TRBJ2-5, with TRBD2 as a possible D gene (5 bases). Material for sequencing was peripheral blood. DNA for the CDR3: TGTGCCAGCAGCCAGGCGGACTTAGCGTCACAAGAGACCCAGTACTTC. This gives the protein CASSQADLASQETQYF.